These 29 T cell receptor beta chains share one sample of origin, sequenced in a study of blood T cell repertoires in COVID-19. Clones were sequenced by immunoSEQ multiplex PCR, and TCRdb holds only the in-frame ones, with some missing. The repertoire holds about 250,000 clones, with nearly 90% as singletons. Sample: peripheral blood. All receptors derive from a woman aged 60-70 years with COVID-19, enrolled during active disease.

This sequence joins TRBV27 and TRBJ1-4; 9 nucleotides align to TRBD1. Germline lookup yields CDR1 MNHEY and CDR2 SMNVEV (reference sequence). This CDR3 region has 13 residues. Trimming at V came to 6 bases and at J to 8 bases, leaving 4 bases not matched to a gene. CDR3 sequence reads: CASRDRGREKLFF. CDR3 DNA sequence: TGTGCCAGCAGGGACAGGGGCCGAGAAAAACTGTTTTTT.

This chain uses TRBV5-6 with TRBJ1-1; D remains unclear. Germline V gene data show CDR1 as SGHDT and CDR2 as YYEEEE. The V and J ends lost 1 base and 10 bases respectively, with 11 bases between them. This CDR3 contains 12 residues. The CDR3 nucleotides read TGTGCCAGCAGCTTGCAGCGGGTCGGAGCTTTCTTT. Its protein is CASSLQRVGAFF.

V and J are TRBV7-9 and TRBJ1-5; TRBD1 aligns across 10 bases. In germline, CDR1 is SEHNR, CDR2 FQNEAQ (reference sequence). The CDR3 sequence is 14 residues long. With V trimmed by 4 bases and J by 5 bases, 2 bases remained unmatched. The CDR3 spells CASSSDRGDQPQHF. The CDR3 DNA reads TGTGCCAGCAGCTCGGACAGGGGGGATCAGCCCCAGCATTTT.

The V and J genes are TRBV11-2 and TRBJ2-5, with D tentatively TRBD1 (5 bases). In germline, CDR1 is SGHAT, CDR2 FQNNGV. Deletions cut 4 bases from V and 2 bases from J, with 11 bases between. The CDR3 length is 14 residues. In DNA, the CDR3 is TGTGCCAGCAGCTGGACACCTTTACAAGAGACCCAGTACTTC. Translating it yields CASSWTPLQETQYF.

The chain is built from TRBV12-3 or TRBV12-4 and TRBJ1-3; a weak D match, TRBD1 (6 bases). There are 12 residues in the CDR3. Trimming pared 5 bases from V and 12 bases from J, leaving 14 bases between. The CDR3 here is CASSLPGVLIYF. In DNA form, the CDR3 reads TGTGCCAGCAGTCTCCCAGGGGTTCTCATATATTTT.

The chain uses TRBV28 and TRBJ1-2; unclear D gene. This CDR3 comprises 15 residues. The V gene lost 1 base and the J gene lost 7 bases, with 16 bases spanning the gap. The germline CDR1 and CDR2 sequences are MDHEN and SYDVKM. CDR3 in DNA: TGTGCCAGCAGTTTATTGCCGAGCCCGACTGGTGGCTACACCTTC. Protein: CASSLLPSPTGGYTF.

The chain is built from TRBV19 and TRBJ1-2, with D uncertain. Germline V CDR1 and CDR2: LNHDA, SQIVND (reference sequence). The ends were cut back, 8 bases at V and 3 bases at J, with 10 bases in the middle. This CDR3 spans 12 amino acids. As DNA, the CDR3 is TGTGCCAGTTTTAGTCTGGACTATGGCTACACCTTC. Its protein is CASFSLDYGYTF.

This chain connects TRBV3-1 (or the pseudogene TRBV3-2) to TRBJ1-2; D gene uncertain. The CDR3 is 12 residues long. Germline CDR1 and CDR2: LGHDT and YNNKEL (reference sequence). V dropped 3 bases and J dropped 8 bases, with 10 bases sitting between them. The CDR3 loop reads CASSHPRIGYTF. CDR3 nucleotides: TGTGCCAGCAGCCACCCCAGAATCGGCTACACCTTC.

This chain uses TRBV4-1 with TRBJ2-1, with 9 nucleotides matching TRBD2. J gave up 5 bases and V 3 bases, and 11 bases lay outside the gene matches. CDR3 length: 17 amino acids. CDR1 MGHRA and CDR2 YSYEKL come from the germline V gene. Here the CDR3 reads CASSQANSGGPDNEQFF. CDR3 bases: TGCGCCAGCAGCCAGGCCAATAGCGGGGGCCCGGACAATGAGCAGTTCTTC.

This chain uses TRBV12-3 or TRBV12-4 with TRBJ2-3, with TRBD1 matching 8 bases. V dropped 6 bases and J dropped 3; count of bases not matched to a gene: 2. The CDR3 is 13 residues long. CDR3 DNA: TGTGCCAGCAGAAACAGGGGGACAGATACGCAGTATTTT. This translates into CASRNRGTDTQYF.

This chain links TRBV5-6 with TRBJ1-6; possibly TRBD1 for D (5 bases). This CDR3 has 16 amino acids. V was cut by 6 bases and J by 0 bases, with 13 bases left in between. Germline lookup yields CDR1 SGHDT and CDR2 YYEEEE. In DNA form, the CDR3 reads TGTGCCAGCACCTGGCACAGGAGCTCCTATAATTCACCCCTCCACTTT. It translates to CASTWHRSSYNSPLHF.

The J gene is TRBJ2-7, the V gene TRBV3-1 (or the pseudogene TRBV3-2); TRBD1 agrees at 8 bases. V shed 4 bases and J 6 bases; nucleotides not matched to a gene: 5. The V gene's germline CDR1 is LGHDT and CDR2 YNNKEL (reference sequence). The CDR3 spans 13 residues. The CDR3 loop reads CASSPGTGLEQYF. CDR3 sequence (DNA): TGTGCCAGCAGCCCCGGGACAGGTCTCGAGCAGTACTTC.

The chain joins TRBV19 to TRBJ1-1; 7 bases match TRBD1. The length of the CDR3 is 15 residues. CDR1 and CDR2 from the germline V gene are LNHDA and SQIVND (reference sequence). V dropped 6 bases and J dropped 2; count of bases not matched to a gene: 9. The DNA of the CDR3 is TGTGCCAGTAGAGGGACAGCTACCCATAACACTGAAGCTTTCTTT. It is translated as CASRGTATHNTEAFF.

The V gene is TRBV5-4, the J gene TRBJ1-1; unclear D gene. Germline-derived CDR1 and CDR2 are SGHNT and YYREEE (reference sequence). This CDR3 region has 15 residues. Trimming pared 0 bases from V and 1 base from J, leaving 10 bases between. DNA of the CDR3: TGTGCCAGCAGCTTGGACAGCATGGGGAACACTGAAGCTTTCTTT. Translated, it gives CASSLDSMGNTEAFF.

V gene TRBV12-3 or TRBV12-4 combines with J gene TRBJ2-5, with D perhaps matching TRBD2 (5 bases). CDR3 length equals 12 residues. V was pared by 7 bases and J by 0 bases, with 6 bases between. This CDR3 is CASKRNQETQYF. The CDR3 DNA reads TGTGCCAGCAAGCGGAACCAAGAGACCCAGTACTTC.

This chain links TRBV27 with TRBJ1-6; possible D gene TRBD1, 5 bases. The CDR3 sequence is 15 residues long. Trimming cost V 8 bases and J 3 bases, with 14 bases left between them. CDR1 and CDR2 (germline): MNHEY, SMNVEV (reference sequence). The CDR3 bases are TGTGCCAGCTCCCTCGGGGGGAGCTATAATTCACCCCTCCACTTT. Encoded protein: CASSLGGSYNSPLHF.

The chain is built from TRBV6-1 and TRBJ2-3, with 12 bases that match TRBD2. Germline loops: CDR1 MNHNS, CDR2 SASEGT. There are 15 residues in the CDR3. V dropped 2 bases and J dropped 4; count of bases not matched to a gene: 1. The CDR3 protein is CASSELAGGPDTQYF. The CDR3, as DNA: TGTGCCAGCAGTGAACTAGCGGGGGGGCCAGATACGCAGTATTTT.

In DNA, the CDR3 is TGTGCCAGCAGCCAATCAGTTTACACAGGGCTACGAAACACCGGGGAGCTGTTTTTT. Translating gives CASSQSVYTGLRNTGELFF. The genes are TRBV4-2 and TRBJ2-2; the D gene is possibly TRBD1 (6 bases). CDR1 and CDR2 from the germline V gene are LGHNA and YNFKEQ. The CDR3 totals 19 residues. Trimming stripped 2 bases from V and 2 bases from J, with 21 bases between.

This chain joins TRBV2 and TRBJ1-1; D possibly corresponds to TRBD1 (5 bases). The CDR3 totals 13 residues. Trimming removed 6 bases at V and 1 base at J, with 9 bases between. Germline V CDR1 and CDR2: SNHLY, FYNNEI. CDR3 amino acids: CASRQTANTEAFF. CDR3 bases: TGTGCCAGCAGGCAGACAGCGAACACTGAAGCTTTCTTT.

The V and J genes are TRBV7-6 and TRBJ1-4, with D maybe TRBD1 (5 bases). The V end was cut by 5 bases, the J end by 4 bases, with 14 bases between. The germline gives CDR1 SGHVS, CDR2 FNYEAQ. The CDR3 has 15 residues. CDR3 region: CASSPRPGVNEKLFF. The DNA of the CDR3 is TGTGCCAGCAGCCCGAGACCGGGGGTTAATGAAAAACTGTTTTTT. Variable domain in full (rest from reference TRBV7-6 and TRBJ1-4): GAGVSQSPRYKVTKRGQDVALRCDPISGHVSLYWYRQALGQGPEFLTYFNYEAQQDKSGLPNDRFSAERPEGSISTLTIQRTEQRDSAMYRCASSPRPGVNEKLFFGSGTQLSVL.

V usage is TRBV6-2 or TRBV6-3 and J usage is TRBJ2-5; D remains ambiguous. CDR1 MNHEY and CDR2 SVGEGT come from the germline V gene. There are 12 residues in the CDR3. Trimming removed 6 bases from V and 4 bases from J, with 9 bases in between. DNA for the CDR3: TGTGCCAGCAGCTCAGGAATAGAGACCCAGTACTTC. This codes for CASSSGIETQYF.

V and J are TRBV3-1 (or the pseudogene TRBV3-2) and TRBJ1-1; D is perhaps TRBD1 (6 bases). The CDR3 contains 12 residues. Trimming took 2 bases from V and 7 from J, leaving 8 bases between them. Germline CDR1 and CDR2: LGHDT and YNNKEL (reference sequence). CDR3 protein: CASSQWGLEAFF. The CDR3 nucleotides are TGTGCCAGCAGCCAATGGGGGCTTGAAGCTTTCTTT.

CDR3 sequence reads: CASSQGVWAEAFF. The CDR3, as DNA: TGTGCCAGCAGCCAAGGGGTATGGGCAGAAGCTTTCTTT. This chain connects TRBV3-1 (or the pseudogene TRBV3-2) to TRBJ1-1; D is uncertain. The germline V gene has CDR1 LGHDT and CDR2 YNNKEL (reference sequence). The CDR3 spans 13 residues. The V and J ends lost 1 base and 8 bases respectively, with 11 bases between them.

J is TRBJ1-1 and V is TRBV18, with TRBD1 as a possible D gene (5 bases). This CDR3 has 15 amino acids. V was pared by 0 bases and J by 4 bases, with 12 bases between. CDR1 and CDR2 (germline): KGHSH, LQKENI. CDR3 in amino acids: CASSPPGRAFTEAFF. In nucleotides, the CDR3 is TGTGCCAGCTCACCACCGGGCAGGGCTTTCACTGAAGCTTTCTTT.

V gene TRBV27 combines with J gene TRBJ2-3; 9 positions match TRBD2. The CDR3 runs to 16 residues. Losses at the gene ends were 3 bases for V and 2 bases for J; bases not matched to a gene: 6. Per germline, CDR1 MNHEY and CDR2 SMNVEV (reference sequence). In DNA form, the CDR3 reads TGTGCCAGCAGTTTGTTTAGCGGGGGTAACACAGATACGCAGTATTTT. It translates to CASSLFSGGNTDTQYF.

The rearrangement uses TRBV19 and TRBJ1-5; D perhaps matches TRBD1 (5 bases). CDR1 is LNHDA and CDR2 is SQIVND in the germline V gene (reference sequence). V was shortened by 4 bases and J by 1 base, with 20 bases between the two germline ends. The CDR3 spans 18 residues. The CDR3 here is CASSTSGGGGVSNQPQHF. CDR3 in DNA: TGTGCCAGTAGTACGTCGGGGGGGGGTGGTGTCAGCAATCAGCCCCAGCATTTT. Full variable domain (remainder filled in from reference TRBV19 and TRBJ1-5): DGGITQSPKYLFRKEGQNVTLSCEQNLNHDAMYWYRQDPGQGLRLIYYSQIVNDFQKGDIAEGYSVSREKKESFPLTVTSAQKNPTAFYLCASSTSGGGGVSNQPQHFGDGTRLSIL.

This chain connects TRBV6-5 to TRBJ1-1, with 7 bases that match TRBD1. J lost 4 bases, V lost 7 bases, and 12 bases had no gene match. CDR1 is MNHEY and CDR2 is SVGAGI in the germline V gene. CDR3 length: 15 residues. The CDR3 nucleotides read TGTGCCAGCACCAGGGGGTGGAACAGGGGCACTGAAGCTTTCTTT. Translating gives CASTRGWNRGTEAFF.

The table lists this clone with a count of one. The chain employs TRBV11-2 and TRBJ1-1; 7 nucleotides line up with TRBD1. Germline-derived CDR1 and CDR2 are SGHAT and FQNNGV. Trimming took 4 bases from V and 3 from J; bases not matched to a gene: 8. The CDR3 is made up of 15 amino acids. The CDR3 region is CASSSVRQGDTEAFF. The CDR3 coding sequence is TGTGCCAGCAGCTCCGTACGACAGGGAGACACTGAAGCTTTCTTT.

The chain recombines TRBV4-2 with TRBJ1-2; D perhaps matches TRBD1 (6 bases). V lost 3 bases to trimming and J lost 1 base, with 15 bases between them. The CDR3 runs 16 residues. Per germline, CDR1 LGHNA and CDR2 YNFKEQ. CDR3 protein: CASSQRGHRNNYGYTF. For the CDR3, the DNA is TGTGCCAGCAGCCAGAGGGGACACCGGAATAACTATGGCTACACCTTC.